This entry lists 15 T cell receptor beta chains sequenced from one sample in a study of cytomegalovirus exposure and HLA in healthy donors. Profiled with immunoSEQ multiplex PCR; TCRdb holds only in-frame clones, not every one. The repertoire holds approximately 150,000 clones, with about 85% as singletons. What was sequenced was PBMCs. The origin of the receptors is a man aged 25 to 40 in good health and CMV-seropositive.

J is TRBJ1-1 and V is TRBV4-3; possible D gene TRBD1, 5 bases. This CDR3 has 20 amino acids. CDR1 LGHNA and CDR2 YSLEER come from the germline V gene. Trimming left V 1 base short and J 0 bases short, with 24 bases between. CDR3 coding DNA: TGCGCCAGCAGCCAAGTATACCCCCTTAGGTGGGGCGGAATGAACACTGAAGCTTTCTTT. This gives the protein CASSQVYPLRWGGMNTEAFF.

The J gene is TRBJ1-2, the V gene TRBV6-5; D might be TRBD1 (6 bases). V was trimmed by 2 bases and J by 7 bases, leaving 14 bases between them. This CDR3 has 14 residues. Germline V lookup: CDR1 MNHEY, CDR2 SVGAGI. CDR3 loop: CASSYPISGVGYTF. CDR3 sequence (DNA): TGTGCCAGCAGTTACCCGATTTCAGGGGTTGGCTACACCTTC.

A note on this clone: Other DNA variants within this sample encode the same CDR3. V gene TRBV6-5 combines with J gene TRBJ2-7, with a possible D match to TRBD1 (6 bases). V lost 0 bases and J lost 3, with 6 bases in between. This CDR3 contains 13 residues. The germline gives CDR1 MNHEY, CDR2 SVGAGI. The CDR3 region has the DNA TGTGCCAGCAGTTACTCGACAGGCTACGAGCAGTACTTC. Its translation is CASSYSTGYEQYF.

The chain combines TRBV14 with TRBJ2-3; D is perhaps TRBD2 (5 bases). CDR3 length: 13 residues. Germline V lookup: CDR1 SGHDN, CDR2 FVKESK. V lost 4 bases and J lost 3, with 8 bases in between. The CDR3 coding sequence is TGTGCCAGCAGCCGTACGGGGACAGATACGCAGTATTTT. It yields the protein CASSRTGTDTQYF. Variable domain in full (rest from reference TRBV14 and TRBJ2-3): EAGVTQFPSHSVIEKGQTVTLRCDPISGHDNLYWYRRVMGKEIKFLLHFVKESKQDESGMPNNRFLAERTGGTYSTLKVQPAELEDSGVYFCASSRTGTDTQYFGPGTRLTVL.

This clone appeared a single time. V is TRBV27 and J is TRBJ1-5, with 10 bases fitting TRBD1. Germline lookup yields CDR1 MNHEY and CDR2 SMNVEV (reference sequence). V lost 2 bases and J lost 5; bases outside the gene matches: 0. The CDR3 contains 14 residues. In DNA, the CDR3 is TGTGCCAGCAGTTTAGGACAGGGGGATCAGCCCCAGCATTTT. Translation gives CASSLGQGDQPQHF.

CDR3 protein: CASSSQGGNTEAFF. The CDR3 nucleotides read TGTGCCAGCAGTTCTCAGGGAGGGAACACTGAAGCTTTCTTT. The rearrangement uses TRBV6-5 and TRBJ1-1; a weak D match, TRBD1 (5 bases). The CDR3 is 14 amino acids. The V and J ends lost 4 bases and 1 base respectively, with 10 bases between them. The V gene's germline CDR1 is MNHEY and CDR2 SVGAGI.

The J gene is TRBJ2-3, the V gene TRBV10-3; TRBD2 matches 8 bases. V lost 7 bases to trimming and J lost 2 bases; unmatched junction nucleotides: 8. This CDR3 region has 15 residues. Germline lookup yields CDR1 ENHRY and CDR2 SYGVKD. The CDR3 nucleotides read TGTGCCATCAAGAAAGAGCGGGGGCTCACAGATACGCAGTATTTT. Protein: CAIKKERGLTDTQYF.

The chain recombines TRBV9 with TRBJ2-7, with TRBD2 as a possible D gene (5 bases). Trimming removed 0 bases at V and 0 bases at J, with 13 bases between. This CDR3 has 16 amino acids. Looked up from germline, CDR1 is SGDLS and CDR2 is YYNGEE. The CDR3 protein is CASSVGSEYSSYEQYF. CDR3 nucleotide sequence: TGTGCCAGCAGCGTAGGTAGCGAATACAGCTCCTACGAGCAGTACTTC.

In the case of this clone: Germline is not matched at one junction end, which may reflect a read error. The chain couples TRBV7-9 to TRBJ2-7; D may correspond to TRBD1 or TRBD2 (5 bases each). CDR3 length: 12 residues. CDR1 and CDR2 from the germline V gene are SEHNR and FQNEAQ (reference sequence). This CDR3 is CASSLARDEQYF. The CDR3 region has the DNA TGTGCCAGCAGCCTAGCCAGGGACGAGCAGTACTTC.

V gene TRBV2 combines with J gene TRBJ2-3, with 7 bases matching TRBD1. This CDR3 contains 13 residues. With 6 bases clipped from V and 7 bases from J, the junction kept 7 bases outside the gene matches. The germline V gene encodes CDR1 SNHLY and CDR2 FYNNEI. The CDR3: CASSLQGSNTQYF. As DNA, the CDR3 is TGTGCCAGCAGCCTACAGGGGAGCAATACGCAGTATTTT.

The chain joins TRBV7-2 to TRBJ2-7; 8 bases fit TRBD1. Germline V CDR1 and CDR2: SGHTA, FQGNSA. The CDR3 loop spans 14 amino acids. Trimming at V came to 2 bases and at J to 2 bases, leaving 2 bases not matched to a gene. The CDR3 region has the DNA TGTGCCAGCAGCTTACAGACAGGGGCCTACGAGCAGTACTTC. It specifies CASSLQTGAYEQYF.

This chain joins TRBV25-1 and TRBJ2-6; TRBD1 aligns across 9 bases. J lost 6 bases, V lost 8 bases, and 5 bases had no gene match. In germline, CDR1 is MGHDK, CDR2 SYGVNS. CDR3 size: 14 residues. CDR3 region: CASAGQGMANVLTF. DNA for the CDR3: TGTGCCAGCGCCGGACAGGGGATGGCCAACGTCCTGACTTTC.

This rearrangement joins TRBV2 to TRBJ2-5; 12 positions agree with TRBD2. CDR1 and CDR2 from the germline V gene are SNHLY and FYNNEI. Germline trimming cut 9 bases from V and 1 base from J; bases unmatched to any gene: 6. CDR3 length: 15 amino acids. Written as DNA, the CDR3 is TGTGCCAGAACCGGGACTAGCGGGCTCCAAGAGACCCAGTACTTC. It is translated as CARTGTSGLQETQYF.

This clone was counted a single time. The V and J genes are TRBV27 and TRBJ2-7, with 7 positions matching TRBD1. From germline, CDR1 is MNHEY and CDR2 SMNVEV (reference sequence). The CDR3 runs to 17 residues. The V segment lost 5 bases and the J segment 0 bases; nucleotides outside the gene matches: 13. CDR3 region: CASSEQGVSSSSYEQYF. CDR3 nucleotide sequence: TGTGCCAGCAGTGAGCAGGGGGTATCCTCTAGCTCCTACGAGCAGTACTTC.

The V call is TRBV7-2, the J call TRBJ1-6, with D maybe TRBD1 (5 bases). CDR3 length: 15 amino acids. CDR1 and CDR2 from the germline V gene are SGHTA and FQGNSA. V lost 5 bases, J lost 9 bases, and 17 bases lay in between. This CDR3 is CASSAGGSRVSPLHF. The DNA of the CDR3 is TGTGCCAGCAGCGCTGGGGGGTCCCGTGTTTCACCCCTCCACTTT. The entire variable domain, with the rest obtained from reference TRBV7-2 and TRBJ1-6, is as follows: GAGVSQSPSNKVTEKGKDVELRCDPISGHTALYWYRQSLGQGLEFLIYFQGNSAPDKSGLPSDRFSAERTGGSVSTLTIQRTQQEDSAVYLCASSAGGSRVSPLHFGNGTRLTVT.